Shown below are 19 T cell receptor beta chains from a single sample sequenced in a study of blood T cell repertoires in COVID-19. Repertoires were generated with immunoSEQ multiplex PCR, while TCRdb's copy carries only in-frame clones and drops some. The table includes some 56,000 clones, 80% detected once. The sample consisted of peripheral blood. The source of these receptors is a man in his 60s with acute or convalescent COVID-19.

The CDR3 spells CASSLPNFYEQYF. DNA for the CDR3: TGTGCCAGCAGCTTACCTAACTTCTACGAGCAGTACTTC. The V and J genes are TRBV5-4 and TRBJ2-7; D is unclear. CDR1 and CDR2 (germline): SGHNT, YYREEE (reference sequence). Between the trimmed V and J ends, which lost 2 bases and 3 bases, there was a span of 9 bases. CDR3 length equals 13 residues. The variable domain in full, with the rest retrieved from reference TRBV5-4 and TRBJ2-7, is ETGVTQSPTHLIKTRGQQVTLRCSSQSGHNTVSWYQQALGQGPQFIFQYYREEENGRGNFPPRFSGLQFPNYSSELNVNALELDDSALYLCASSLPNFYEQYFGPGTRLTVT.

The gene calls are TRBV5-4 and TRBJ2-1; a possible D gene is TRBD2 (6 bases). Trimming removed 4 bases from V and 1 base from J, with 12 bases in between. CDR3 length: 15 amino acids. Germline lookup yields CDR1 SGHNT and CDR2 YYREEE (reference sequence). CDR3 sequence reads: CASSLPGGSYNEQFF. Here the CDR3 DNA reads TGTGCCAGCAGCCTCCCCGGAGGGTCCTACAATGAGCAGTTCTTC.

This chain connects TRBV7-9 to TRBJ1-1, with TRBD1 matching over 7 bases. V lost 5 bases and J lost 1; bases outside the gene matches: 7. Looked up from germline, CDR1 is SEHNR and CDR2 is FQNEAQ (reference sequence). The CDR3 totals 15 residues. The CDR3 here is CASSDRDSRNTEAFF. CDR3 coding DNA: TGTGCCAGCAGCGACCGGGACAGCAGGAACACTGAAGCTTTCTTT.

This sequence joins TRBV6-5 and TRBJ2-7, with D possibly being TRBD1 (6 bases). The germline V and J ends were trimmed by 5 bases and 5 bases, with 16 bases remaining between them. Germline V gene lookup returns CDR1 MNHEY and CDR2 SVGAGI. This CDR3 is 14 amino acids long. The CDR3 spells CASSTGTKYNEQYF. In DNA, the CDR3 is TGTGCCAGCAGTACCGGGACAAAATACAACGAGCAGTACTTC.

The chain combines TRBV6-5 with TRBJ2-7; perhaps TRBD1 as D (5 bases). The V end lost 7 bases, the J end lost 0 bases, and 10 bases lay between the germline ends. The CDR3 contains 13 residues. Germline V gene lookup returns CDR1 MNHEY and CDR2 SVGAGI. The CDR3 is CASTGHRSYEQYF. The CDR3 bases are TGTGCCAGCACCGGACACCGCTCCTACGAGCAGTACTTC.

This clone has more than one count but fewer than ten. The chain couples TRBV14 to TRBJ1-4; 7 bases fit TRBD1. CDR3 length: 16 amino acids. Trimming at V came to 4 bases and at J to 0 bases, leaving 5 bases not matched to a gene. Germline-derived CDR1 and CDR2 are SGHDN and FVKESK. CDR3 in DNA: TGTGCCAGCAGCCCGGGACAGCGGGCAACTAATGAAAAACTGTTTTTT. It yields the protein CASSPGQRATNEKLFF.

V and J are TRBV11-2 and TRBJ2-3; TRBD1 might be the D (5 bases). Germline lookup yields CDR1 SGHAT and CDR2 FQNNGV. CDR3 length equals 16 residues. Trimming removed 7 bases from V and 3 bases from J, with 20 bases in between. CDR3 sequence reads: CASTFRYGGATDTQYF. CDR3 nucleotide sequence: TGTGCCAGCACCTTTAGATATGGTGGGGCGACAGATACGCAGTATTTT.

V is TRBV11-1 and J is TRBJ2-7, with TRBD2 matching 12 bases. Trimming removed 0 bases from V and 3 bases from J; junction bases left unmatched: 0. Germline CDR1 is SGHAT and CDR2 is FQDESV (reference sequence). The CDR3 covers 15 residues. This CDR3 is CASSLATSGGYEQYF. The CDR3 DNA reads as TGTGCCAGCAGCTTAGCGACTAGCGGGGGCTACGAGCAGTACTTC.

The genes are TRBV7-2 and TRBJ2-1; 12 bases align to TRBD2. V was pared by 5 bases and J by 6 bases, with 5 bases of the junction left unmatched. CDR1 is SGHTA and CDR2 is FQGNSA in the germline V gene. This CDR3 spans 15 amino acids. CDR3: CASSRMTSGGNEQFF. Written as DNA, the CDR3 is TGTGCCAGCAGCCGGATGACTAGCGGGGGCAATGAGCAGTTCTTC.

This sequence joins TRBV14 and TRBJ1-2, with a weak D call TRBD1 (6 bases). Germline values: CDR1 SGHDN, CDR2 FVKESK. The CDR3 is 11 amino acids. Deletions cut 4 bases from V and 8 bases from J, with 8 bases between. CDR3 region: CASSLGQGYTF. The CDR3 DNA reads TGTGCCAGCAGCCTTGGACAGGGCTACACCTTC.

In its sample, this clone was seen a few times. This chain connects TRBV20-1 to TRBJ1-5; 9 bases are a match to TRBD1. This CDR3 is built from 14 residues. Germline-derived CDR1 and CDR2 are DFQATT and SNEGSKA (reference sequence). J lost 4 bases, V lost 3 bases, and 4 bases had no gene match. The CDR3 DNA follows: TGCAGTGCTAGTTCCGGACAGGGGAATCAGCCCCAGCATTTT. Translated: CSASSGQGNQPQHF.

The chain is built from TRBV18 and TRBJ1-2; 7 nucleotides line up with TRBD1. Unmatched junction bases numbered 11, after V lost 4 bases and J lost 0 bases. Germline V gives CDR1 KGHSH, CDR2 LQKENI. CDR3 length equals 17 residues. CDR3 bases: TGTGCCAGCTCACAAACCGACAGGGCTCGGGCTAACTATGGCTACACCTTC. It translates to CASSQTDRARANYGYTF.

This rearrangement joins TRBV5-1 to TRBJ2-7, with a weak D call TRBD2 (6 bases). Germline lookup yields CDR1 SGHRS and CDR2 YFSETQ. V shed 2 bases and J shed 3 bases, with 12 bases lying between them. The CDR3 is 14 residues long. The CDR3 sequence is CASSFSGGLYEQYF. CDR3 nucleotide sequence: TGCGCCAGCAGCTTTTCCGGGGGTCTCTACGAGCAGTACTTC. The full variable domain, in which reference TRBV5-1 and TRBJ2-7 provide the parts outside the CDR3, is KAGVTQTPRYLIKTRGQQVTLSCSPISGHRSVSWYQQTPGQGLQFLFEYFSETQRNKGNFPGRFSGRQFSNSRSEMNVSTLELGDSALYLCASSFSGGLYEQYFGPGTRLTVT.

The V call is TRBV6-6, the J call TRBJ2-5, with a weak D call TRBD1 (5 bases). The CDR3 is 13 amino acids. Trimming shortened V by 8 bases and J by 1 base, and 11 bases separated the two germline ends. The germline CDR1 and CDR2 sequences are MNHNY and SVGAGI (reference sequence). For the CDR3, the DNA is TGTGCCAGCGGCGGCAGGGTCCAAGAGACCCAGTACTTC. It is translated as CASGGRVQETQYF.

This clone was counted a single time. V is TRBV6-5 and J is TRBJ2-5, with D perhaps matching TRBD1 (6 bases). In germline, CDR1 is MNHEY, CDR2 SVGAGI. Trimming removed 6 bases from V and 8 bases from J, with 19 bases in between. The CDR3 runs 14 residues. CDR3 amino acids: CASRRDTVQGTQYF. CDR3 sequence (DNA): TGTGCCAGCAGGAGGGACACCGTCCAAGGAACCCAGTACTTC.

This chain uses TRBV14 with TRBJ2-3, with 8 bases that match TRBD2. CDR1 SGHDN and CDR2 FVKESK come from the germline V gene. This CDR3 region has 14 residues. J gave up 9 bases and V 2 bases, and 7 bases lay outside the gene matches. The CDR3 DNA sequence: TGTGCCAGCAGCCAACCCCGGGGGGGGGCCACGCAGTATTTT. Its translation: CASSQPRGGATQYF. Using reference TRBV14 and TRBJ2-3 for the parts outside the CDR3, the full variable domain is EAGVTQFPSHSVIEKGQTVTLRCDPISGHDNLYWYRRVMGKEIKFLLHFVKESKQDESGMPNNRFLAERTGGTYSTLKVQPAELEDSGVYFCASSQPRGGATQYFGPGTRLTVL.

The chain links TRBV9 to TRBJ2-3; D unresolved. V dropped 0 bases and J dropped 2 bases, with 7 bases sitting between them. The CDR3 consists of 14 residues. Per germline, CDR1 SGDLS and CDR2 YYNGEE. The CDR3 sequence is CASSVGRITDTQYF. For the CDR3, the DNA is TGTGCCAGCAGCGTAGGGCGGATCACAGATACGCAGTATTTT.

The chain recombines TRBV6-1 with TRBJ2-1; TRBD2 matches at 15 bases. Losses at the gene ends were 0 bases for V and 8 bases for J; bases not matched to a gene: 5. CDR1 is MNHNS and CDR2 is SASEGT in the germline V gene. This CDR3 region has 17 residues. CDR3 sequence: CASSEARTSGGAYEQFF. The CDR3 region has the DNA TGTGCCAGCAGTGAAGCGCGGACTAGCGGGGGGGCCTATGAGCAGTTCTTC.

The gene calls are TRBV15 and TRBJ2-2; D gene unclear. The V gene lost 0 bases and the J gene lost 5 bases, with 7 bases spanning the gap. Germline V gene sequence: CDR1 LNHNV, CDR2 YYDKDF (reference sequence). CDR3 length: 14 amino acids. CDR3 DNA sequence: TGTGCCACCAGCAGAGATTCGGAGACCGGGGAGCTGTTTTTT. It codes for CATSRDSETGELFF.